This TCR beta chain stems from a study of blood T cell repertoires in COVID-19. Across the study: Donors in the United States, Italy and Spain gave samples during acute or convalescent COVID-19. PBMCs, B-cell-depleted T cells, or T cells were the source of the cDNA or gDNA that made up the material.

The CDR3 length is 11 residues. Germline values: CDR1 SGHNT, CDR2 YENEEA. V was pared by 7 bases and J by 7 bases, with 7 bases between. Under the authors' procedure: For nucleated cells, counts were estimated from reference gene primer amplification. The table came from immunoSEQ multiplex PCR; TCRdb's copy has only in-frame clones and leaves some out. The V and J calls and the clone size are those of that table, but D and trimming were determined from the DNA. The sample includes about 100,000 clones, roughly 90% of them seen just once. This sequence joins TRBV11-3 and TRBJ2-2; D remains unclear. The receptor was derived from a woman between 55 and 75 years old with acute or convalescent COVID-19. Source material: peripheral blood. DNA of the CDR3: TGTGCCAGCACCTCTCTCGGGGAGCTGTTTTTT. Encoded protein: CASTSLGELFF.